This TCR beta chain was profiled in a study of T-cell reconstitution after alpha-beta-depleted transplantation in children. Study outcomes and limitations: Several hundred graft clones that had expanded were reportedly the source of alpha-beta T cells about two months after transplant. T-cell counts and diversity at one year post-transplant came mainly from newly produced T cells. The study traced high day-60 TCRbeta diversity in some patients to surviving recipient T cells and thymic progenitors.

The ends lost 3 bases at V and 3 bases at J; junction bases unmatched: 13. CDR1 is DFQATT, CDR2 SNEGSKA, per germline (reference sequence). The CDR3 has 18 residues. Unique molecular identifiers were built into the TCRbeta library. Each CDR3 protein is one row after TCRdb ran MiXCR on the PCR reads. The table lists approximately 110,000 distinct CDR3 sequences, 10% of them singletons. This clonotype was recorded at least ten times. Its specificity is unknown. V gene TRBV20-1 combines with J gene TRBJ2-2, with 10 bases that match TRBD2. The TCR sequence derives from a boy aged 2 to 10 with acute lymphoblastic leukemia, due to receive a stem cell transplant. The sample was PBMCs, taken before TCRalphabeta/CD19-depleted stem cell transplant. This CDR3 reads CSARSIAGGLGYTGELFF. The DNA of the CDR3 is TGCAGTGCTAGGTCCATAGCGGGGGGTTTGGGATACACCGGGGAGCTGTTTTTT.